The 18 T cell receptor beta chains presented below share a single source sample, sequenced in a study of cytomegalovirus exposure and HLA in healthy donors. 60 Vbeta and 13 Jbeta primers were used in PCR. Produced via immunoSEQ multiplex PCR; TCRdb's table is partial and in-frame only. The sample includes about 98,000 clones, around two thirds of them seen just once. The specimen was PBMCs. These receptors were obtained from a male donor in good health and CMV-seronegative.

This chain joins TRBV7-6 and TRBJ2-7, with 8 bases fitting TRBD1. The germline gives CDR1 SGHVS, CDR2 FNYEAQ. Trimming cost V 3 bases and J 5 bases; bases outside gene matches: 15. The CDR3 length is 17 residues. The CDR3 here is CASSFDSNRGNLNEQYF. The CDR3 DNA follows: TGTGCCAGCAGCTTCGACTCTAACAGGGGGAATTTGAACGAGCAGTACTTC.

The V call is TRBV19, the J call TRBJ2-1; 9 bases align to TRBD1. The V gene end was trimmed by 5 bases and the J gene end by 2 bases; junction bases not matched to a gene: 7. From germline, CDR1 is LNHDA and CDR2 SQIVND (reference sequence). This CDR3 is 16 amino acids long. CDR3 coding DNA: TGTGCCAGTAGTGACGGGACAGGGAGTACCTACAATGAGCAGTTCTTC. Amino acids: CASSDGTGSTYNEQFF.

V and J are TRBV12-5 and TRBJ2-3; TRBD1 might be the D (5 bases). V was pared by 6 bases and J by 5 bases, with 18 bases between. This CDR3 is 15 amino acids long. Per the germline V gene, CDR1 is LGHNT and CDR2 is FRNRAP. The CDR3 DNA follows: TGTGCTAGTGGCCGGTGGGGCCCAGGAGAAGATACGCAGTATTTT. Translating gives CASGRWGPGEDTQYF.

The V and J genes are TRBV9 and TRBJ2-6; D remains unclear. This CDR3 is 13 amino acids long. V lost 0 bases, J lost 9 bases, and 7 bases lay in between. CDR1 and CDR2 from the germline V gene are SGDLS and YYNGEE. For the CDR3, the DNA is TGTGCCAGCAGCGTAGGGTACGGCAACGTCCTGACTTTC. Translated: CASSVGYGNVLTF.

This clone was seen only a few times. The chain uses TRBV19 and TRBJ1-1; 7 bases align to TRBD1. CDR3 length equals 13 residues. The V gene's germline CDR1 is LNHDA and CDR2 SQIVND (reference sequence). The ends lost 5 bases at V and 8 bases at J; junction bases unmatched: 8. The CDR3 coding sequence is TGTGCCAGTAGTTTGACCGGGGACAGCGAAGCTTTCTTT. Its protein product is CASSLTGDSEAFF. The full variable domain, in which reference TRBV19 and TRBJ1-1 provide the parts outside the CDR3, is DGGITQSPKYLFRKEGQNVTLSCEQNLNHDAMYWYRQDPGQGLRLIYYSQIVNDFQKGDIAEGYSVSREKKESFPLTVTSAQKNPTAFYLCASSLTGDSEAFFGQGTRLTVV.

V gene TRBV25-1 combines with J gene TRBJ2-5; 8 bases agree with TRBD1. Near its end, the DNA agrees better with TRBJ2-7, so the J call may be wrong. Germline values: CDR1 MGHDK, CDR2 SYGVNS. The CDR3 length is 14 residues. The DNA for the CDR3 is TGTGCCAGCAGTAGGGACAGGAGAACTCACGAGCAGTACTTC. Translated, it gives CASSRDRRTHEQYF.

Only a few counts were recorded for this clone. The V and J genes are TRBV10-2 and TRBJ1-4; the D is unclear. Trimming removed 5 bases from V and 11 bases from J, with 9 bases in between. CDR3 size: 11 residues. Germline loops: CDR1 WSHSY, CDR2 SAAADI. CDR3 residues: CASSSPTKLFF. DNA for the CDR3: TGCGCCAGCAGTTCCCCTACGAAACTGTTTTTT.

This chain uses TRBV6-5 with TRBJ1-2; possible D gene TRBD1, 5 bases. V lost 5 bases to trimming and J lost 1 base, with 14 bases between them. Germline CDR1 MNHEY, CDR2 SVGAGI. This CDR3 comprises 15 residues. Here the CDR3 reads CASSRHPGGNYGYTF. DNA of the CDR3: TGTGCCAGCAGTCGCCACCCCGGGGGTAACTATGGCTACACCTTC.

This chain uses TRBV6-1 with TRBJ2-3, with 9 bases lining up with TRBD1. This CDR3 spans 19 amino acids. CDR1 and CDR2 (germline): MNHNS, SASEGT. V lost 0 bases to trimming and J lost 4 bases; unmatched junction nucleotides: 14. The CDR3 DNA is TGTGCCAGCAGTGAAGCCCTCTTTTTTGGACAGGGGTGGTCAGATACGCAGTATTTT. The encoded protein is CASSEALFFGQGWSDTQYF.

The genes are TRBV6-1 and TRBJ1-5, with 7 positions matching TRBD1. The CDR3 loop spans 11 amino acids. The junction had 12 bases not matched to a gene; V was cut back by 10 bases and J by 15 bases. Germline V gene lookup returns CDR1 MNHNS and CDR2 SASEGT. The CDR3 here is CATAFDRVRHF. The CDR3 nucleotides read TGTGCCACTGCGTTCGACAGGGTAAGGCATTTT.

The chain is built from TRBV7-2 and TRBJ1-5; D possibly corresponds to TRBD1 (5 bases). Germline-derived CDR1 and CDR2 are SGHTA and FQGNSA. V lost 4 bases and J lost 1, with 14 bases in between. There are 16 residues in the CDR3. DNA of the CDR3: TGTGCCAGCAGCTCCCAGGACATTATAAGCAATCAGCCCCAGCATTTT. Translated, it gives CASSSQDIISNQPQHF.

The chain links TRBV15 to TRBJ1-6; 9 bases align to TRBD1. Unmatched junction bases numbered 10, after V lost 4 bases and J lost 9 bases. CDR1 and CDR2 from the germline V gene are LNHNV and YYDKDF (reference sequence). The CDR3 runs 16 residues. The CDR3 coding sequence is TGTGCCACCAGCACTAAAACCGGGACAGGGCCTTCACCCCTCCACTTT. This translates into CATSTKTGTGPSPLHF.

This rearrangement joins TRBV7-9 to TRBJ2-1, with 8 positions matching TRBD1. CDR1 and CDR2 from the germline V gene are SEHNR and FQNEAQ (reference sequence). J gave up 9 bases and V 5 bases, and 9 bases lay outside the gene matches. This CDR3 contains 14 residues. CDR3 DNA: TGTGCCAGCAGCGCTCGGGACAGGATTTGTGAGCAGTTCTTC. Protein: CASSARDRICEQFF.

The CDR3 here is CASSYWSGGPNQPQHF. Written as DNA, the CDR3 is TGTGCCAGCAGTTACTGGTCGGGGGGACCCAATCAGCCCCAGCATTTT. This chain links TRBV6-6 with TRBJ1-5; tentative D call: TRBD1 (5 bases). CDR3 length: 16 residues. In germline, CDR1 is MNHNY, CDR2 SVGAGI (reference sequence). With 1 base removed from V and 3 bases from J, the gap between germline ends came to 13 bases.

V and J are TRBV9 and TRBJ2-7, with 13 bases fitting TRBD2. CDR1 is SGDLS and CDR2 is YYNGEE in the germline V gene. Losses at the gene ends were 4 bases for V and 4 bases for J; bases not matched to a gene: 5. The CDR3 has 15 amino acids. The CDR3 loop reads CASSLGLAGAYEQYF. The CDR3 bases are TGTGCCAGCAGCCTCGGACTAGCGGGGGCATACGAGCAGTACTTC. Combining the CDR3 with reference TRBV9 and TRBJ2-7 gives the whole variable domain DSGVTQTPKHLITATGQRVTLRCSPRSGDLSVYWYQQSLDQGLQFLIQYYNGEERAKGNILERFSAQQFPDLHSELNLSSLELGDSALYFCASSLGLAGAYEQYFGPGTRLTVT.

V is TRBV29-1 and J is TRBJ1-4; TRBD1 agrees at 9 bases. The ends lost 7 bases at V and 7 bases at J; junction bases unmatched: 10. Germline values: CDR1 SQVTM, CDR2 ANQGSEA. This CDR3 comprises 14 residues. In nucleotides, the CDR3 is TGCAGCGGCAAAACAGGGGGCGTTTTTGAAAAACTGTTTTTT. This sequence encodes CSGKTGGVFEKLFF.

The J gene is TRBJ2-5, the V gene TRBV5-1; no clear D gene. V was trimmed by 0 bases and J by 5 bases, leaving 11 bases between them. This CDR3 contains 14 residues. Germline V gives CDR1 SGHRS, CDR2 YFSETQ. CDR3 residues: CASSLDIAGETQYF. Written as DNA, the CDR3 is TGCGCCAGCAGCTTGGATATAGCCGGGGAGACCCAGTACTTC. The full variable domain, rest sourced from reference TRBV5-1 and TRBJ2-5, is KAGVTQTPRYLIKTRGQQVTLSCSPISGHRSVSWYQQTPGQGLQFLFEYFSETQRNKGNFPGRFSGRQFSNSRSEMNVSTLELGDSALYLCASSLDIAGETQYFGPGTRLLVL.

The gene calls are TRBV27 and TRBJ1-5; possibly TRBD1 for D (6 bases). Germline assignment: CDR1 MNHEY and CDR2 SMNVEV (reference sequence). CDR3 length: 14 amino acids. V dropped 4 bases and J dropped 4 bases, with 11 bases sitting between them. Here the CDR3 reads CASSSGGGNQPQHF. The CDR3 DNA follows: TGTGCCAGCAGTTCGGGAGGGGGTAATCAGCCCCAGCATTTT.